This entry features one T cell receptor beta chain sequence. There are 13 residues in the CDR3. The germline CDR1 and CDR2 sequences are DFQATT and SNEGSKA (reference sequence). The V end lost 1 base, the J end lost 6 bases, and 12 bases lay between the germline ends. Time point meaning: patch test 1, 2 weeks after DPC sensitization. Noted treatment: therapeutic diphenylcyclopropenone sensitization with weekly scalp DPC. TCRdb ran MiXCR on the RACE reads and lists one entry per CDR3 protein. The data hold 300,000 to 450,000 distinct CDR3 sequences, with roughly 4.8% observed a single time. The data belong to a study of human T cells and chemical hapten exposure.

The sequence came from a woman aged 50 to 65 with alopecia areata. Some clones in this sample may be carry-over from other donors' samples. The chain combines TRBV20-1 with TRBJ1-1; D not resolved. The sequenced sample was whole blood, obtained in connection with sensitization to the hapten diphenylcyclopropenone (DPC). In DNA form, the CDR3 reads TGCAGTGCTAGAGCTCCTACTGACGCTGAAGCTTTCTTT. This encodes CSARAPTDAEAFF.